This entry is about one TCR beta chain. In the study's own analysis: For nucleated cells, counts were estimated from reference gene primer amplification. TCRdb keeps only in-frame clones here, not all; method: immunoSEQ multiplex PCR. The DNA was the basis for D and trimming; V, J and clone size are from that table. The sample has about 17,000 clones, 87% seen once. Trimming took 7 bases from V and 3 from J; bases not matched to a gene: 7. Germline CDR1 and CDR2: SNHLY and FYNNEI. This CDR3 region has 15 residues. The data were obtained in a study of blood T cell repertoires in COVID-19. As for the study in general: The analysed material was cDNA or gDNA that came from T cells, B-cell-depleted T cells, or PBMCs.

The clonotype comes from a man in his forties or fifties with active COVID-19. This chain joins TRBV2 and TRBJ1-4, with 8 bases aligning to TRBD1. Input material: peripheral blood. The CDR3 spells CASKRTGRANEKLFF. The CDR3, as DNA: TGTGCCAGCAAGAGGACAGGGAGGGCTAATGAAAAACTGTTTTTT. Drawing the rest from reference TRBV2 and TRBJ1-4, the complete variable domain is EPEVTQTPSHQVTQMGQEVILRCVPISNHLYFYWYRQILGQKVEFLVSFYNNEISEKSEIFDDQFSVERPDGSNFTLKIRSTKLEDSAMYFCASKRTGRANEKLFFGSGTQLSVL.